These 12 T cell receptor beta chains were sequenced from one sample in a study of T cells in Graves' hyperthyroidism and ophthalmopathy. RNA transcripts yielded amplified TCR beta CDR3 regions. Primed by the HTBI set, a first-round RT-PCR was run on the TCR CDR3. TCRdb recomputed calls from the multiplex PCR reads with MiXCR, one row per CDR3 protein. Altogether hundreds of thousands of distinct CDR3 sequences are present, 15% to 20% being singletons, with the ten largest covering 15% to 20%. The sample taken for sequencing was blood. All receptors come from a woman between 50 and 59 years old with Graves' hyperthyroidism that later progressed to Graves' ophthalmopathy.

In this sample, this clonotype turned up a few times. The chain joins TRBV6-1 to TRBJ1-2; D gene unclear. Germline CDR1 MNHNS, CDR2 SASEGT. The CDR3 is 12 residues long. V gave up 10 bases and J gave up 3 bases, with 12 bases separating them. The CDR3 nucleotides are TGTGCCACCATGACCGACTACTATGGCTACACCTTC. As protein: CATMTDYYGYTF.

This clonotype was found many times. The rearrangement links TRBV2 to TRBJ1-4; TRBD1 agrees at 7 bases. The V gene end was trimmed by 8 bases and the J gene end by 4 bases; junction bases not matched to a gene: 7. Germline lookup yields CDR1 SNHLY and CDR2 FYNNEI. The CDR3 is made up of 14 amino acids. CDR3 protein: CASLRQGVNEKLFF. CDR3 sequence (DNA): TGTGCCAGCCTACGACAGGGCGTTAATGAAAAACTGTTTTTT.

At least ten counts were recorded for this clonotype. The chain employs TRBV6-4 and TRBJ1-2; D may be TRBD1 (5 bases). Looked up from germline, CDR1 is MRHNA and CDR2 is SNTAGT. Trimming shortened V by 6 bases and J by 1 base, and 9 bases separated the two germline ends. This CDR3 has 13 residues. In DNA form, the CDR3 reads TGTGCCAGCAGCGAGGGACTTAACTATGGCTACACCTTC. Translating gives CASSEGLNYGYTF.

This clonotype was counted many times. The V call is TRBV12-3 or TRBV12-4, the J call TRBJ1-4; no definite D call. Trimming took 3 bases from V and 8 from J, leaving 13 bases between them. The length of the CDR3 is 14 residues. This chain's CDR3 is CASSFNVLGEKLFF. The CDR3 DNA sequence: TGTGCCAGCAGTTTCAATGTCCTCGGGGAAAAACTGTTTTTT.

Worth noting for this clonotype: A read error is possible here, since a much larger clone lies one base away. The chain carries TRBV6-9 and TRBJ2-7; possible D gene TRBD2, 5 bases. This CDR3 is built from 14 residues. The germline V gene has CDR1 MNHGY and CDR2 SVAAGI. CDR3 DNA: TGTGCCAGCAGTTACGCTAGTCGGGATTACGAGCGGTACTTC. This encodes CASSYASRDYERYF.

This chain joins TRBV2 and TRBJ1-2; D is possibly TRBD1 (6 bases). Germline lookup yields CDR1 SNHLY and CDR2 FYNNEI. The CDR3 contains 11 residues. V lost 4 bases to trimming and J lost 8 bases, with 8 bases between them. CDR3 sequence reads: CASSGGPGYTF. The CDR3 coding sequence is TGTGCCAGCAGTGGGGGGCCGGGCTACACCTTC.

This clonotype has at least ten counts. This chain links TRBV12-3 or TRBV12-4 with TRBJ1-5; D call uncertain. The germline V and J ends were trimmed by 7 bases and 0 bases, with 7 bases remaining between them. The CDR3 is made up of 13 amino acids. CDR3 loop: CASTRNSNQPQHF. CDR3 DNA sequence: TGTGCCAGCACCAGAAATAGCAATCAGCCCCAGCATTTT.

In this sample, this clonotype turned up many times. The junction departs from the called germline gene at one end, perhaps through a read error. In DNA, the CDR3 is TGTGCCATCAGTCCCCTTGTAGTAGGAGAGACCCAGTACTTC. The encoded protein is CAISPLVVGETQYF. The chain combines TRBV28 with TRBJ2-5; no clear D. The CDR3 has 14 amino acids. Germline CDR1 MDHEN, CDR2 SYDVKM.

The chain couples TRBV12-3 or TRBV12-4 to TRBJ2-2; 11 bases match TRBD1. V lost 7 bases, J lost 6 bases, and 4 bases stayed unmatched. The CDR3 runs to 14 residues. DNA for the CDR3: TGTGCCAGCACCCTGGGACAGGGGGCCGGGGAGCTGTTTTTT. Encoded protein: CASTLGQGAGELFF.

The chain is built from TRBV6-5 and TRBJ1-1; tentative D call: TRBD1 (5 bases). This CDR3 region has 13 residues. Trimming pared 0 bases from V and 5 bases from J, leaving 7 bases between. Germline CDR1 reads MNHEY; CDR2 reads SVGAGI. CDR3 amino acids: CASSYSGETEAFF. For the CDR3, the DNA is TGTGCCAGCAGTTACTCGGGGGAAACTGAAGCTTTCTTT.

This clonotype was seen more than once but under ten times. The chain links TRBV4-2 to TRBJ2-2; 9 bases match TRBD2. Germline V gives CDR1 LGHNA, CDR2 YNFKEQ. V trimming: 1 base; J trimming: 5 bases; junction bases outside the gene matches: 8. This CDR3 spans 17 amino acids. The CDR3 DNA follows: TGTGCCAGCAGCCAAGCTCAGATAGCGGGGGATACCGGGGAGCTGTTTTTT. Encoded protein: CASSQAQIAGDTGELFF.

The sample holds many counts of this clonotype. This chain uses TRBV20-1 with TRBJ1-5, with D uncertain. The CDR3 extends over 14 amino acids. V was shortened by 6 bases and J by 6 bases, with 18 bases between the two germline ends. CDR1 is DFQATT and CDR2 is SNEGSKA in the germline V gene (reference sequence). This chain's CDR3 is CSAQIGQVSQPQHF. CDR3 in DNA: TGCAGTGCCCAGATCGGGCAGGTCAGTCAGCCCCAGCATTTT.